This T cell receptor (beta chain) was retrieved from a study of cytotoxic CD8 clonotypes in ibrutinib-treated CLL. In the study overall: Averaging across samples gave approximately 260,000 productive templates and over 85,000 productive rearrangements.

Generated by immunoSEQ multiplex PCR, the TCRdb table keeps only in-frame clones and is missing some. Seen here are tens of thousands of clones, 60% to 80% observed once, and the top ten hold more than 10%. Broader study findings: Upon ibrutinib response clonality rose, and upon progression it fell back toward baseline. Pretreatment clonality was elevated relative to age-matched healthy donors and paralleled circulating CD8+ T-cell counts.

Unmatched junction bases numbered 7, after V lost 4 bases and J lost 4 bases. The germline V gene encodes CDR1 SGDLS and CDR2 YYNGEE. The CDR3 is 14 residues long. About this clone: Antigen: not known.

This clonotype was sampled from a human donor with chronic lymphocytic leukemia. The sequencing here drew on PBMCs, taken after 12 months of ibrutinib treatment. This sequence joins TRBV9 and TRBJ1-2, with 7 bases matching TRBD1. The CDR3 DNA is TGTGCCAGCAGCCAGGGGGGCAGCGGCTATGGCTACACCTTC. Its protein product is CASSQGGSGYGYTF.